The 10 T cell receptor beta chains given below trace back to one sample, sequenced in a study of blood T cell repertoires in COVID-19. The assay was immunoSEQ multiplex PCR, and TCRdb's table has in-frame clones only and misses some. This repertoire shows a few hundred thousand clones, 83% found once; its top ten account for around 1.3%. The sample was peripheral blood. These TCRs come from a woman in her thirties with COVID-19, enrolled during active disease.

The chain joins TRBV23-1 to TRBJ2-3, with 8 positions matching TRBD2. TRBV23-1 is labeled an ORF, and its function is uncertain. With 0 bases clipped from V and 3 bases from J, the junction kept 2 bases outside the gene matches. The CDR3 is 15 amino acids. This CDR3 reads CASSQSLAVTDTQYF. CDR3 nucleotides: TGCGCCAGCAGTCAATCACTAGCGGTTACAGATACGCAGTATTTT.

This sequence joins TRBV9 and TRBJ1-1; D is unresolved. The germline V and J ends were trimmed by 0 bases and 0 bases, with 12 bases remaining between them. Germline loops: CDR1 SGDLS, CDR2 YYNGEE. The CDR3 consists of 16 residues. CDR3 residues: CASSVVGLGMNTEAFF. For the CDR3, the DNA is TGTGCCAGCAGCGTAGTGGGTCTGGGCATGAACACTGAAGCTTTCTTT.

This sequence joins TRBV18 and TRBJ2-1, with 9 bases fitting TRBD1. Per germline, CDR1 KGHSH and CDR2 LQKENI. The J segment lost 8 bases and the V segment lost 5 bases, leaving 13 bases of the junction unmatched. CDR3 length: 16 amino acids. CDR3 region: CASSLTGTGTSHEQFF. The CDR3 DNA is TGTGCCAGCTCATTAACCGGGACAGGGACATCCCATGAGCAGTTCTTC.

The chain recombines TRBV9 with TRBJ1-1; weak D call: TRBD1 (5 bases). The CDR3 consists of 15 residues. V was trimmed by 3 bases and J by 4 bases, leaving 16 bases between them. Germline loops: CDR1 SGDLS, CDR2 YYNGEE. The CDR3 here is CASSAQGGARTEAFF. CDR3 nucleotide sequence: TGTGCCAGCAGCGCCCAGGGAGGGGCGCGCACTGAAGCTTTCTTT.

This chain uses TRBV27 with TRBJ2-1; 7 nucleotides agree with TRBD2. CDR3 length equals 14 residues. Losses at the gene ends were 5 bases for V and 5 bases for J; bases not matched to a gene: 6. Germline V gives CDR1 MNHEY, CDR2 SMNVEV (reference sequence). Written as DNA, the CDR3 is TGTGCCAGCAGTCTCGGACTAGGGGACAATGAGCAGTTCTTC. This encodes CASSLGLGDNEQFF.

V and J are TRBV6-5 and TRBJ2-1; 8 bases fit TRBD2. Germline V lookup: CDR1 MNHEY, CDR2 SVGAGI. The CDR3 runs to 14 residues. Trimming took 7 bases from V and 5 from J; bases not matched to a gene: 7. The CDR3 DNA is TGTGCCAGCACTAAGCGGGAGTACAACAATGAGCAGTTCTTC. Translating it yields CASTKREYNNEQFF.

This clone was detected a few times. The identical CDR3 is also encoded by other nucleotide sequences in the sample. The chain has TRBV7-9 and TRBJ1-2, with 9 bases that match TRBD1. Germline-derived CDR1 and CDR2 are SEHNR and FQNEAQ (reference sequence). The CDR3 has 15 residues. Trimming removed 0 bases from V and 2 bases from J; junction bases left unmatched: 1. This chain's CDR3 is CASSLAGQGNYGYTF. The DNA of the CDR3 is TGTGCCAGCAGCTTAGCGGGACAGGGCAACTATGGCTACACCTTC.

This sequence joins TRBV24-1 and TRBJ1-1; 7 nucleotides agree with TRBD1. Germline CDR1 is KGHDR and CDR2 is SFDVKD. The CDR3 consists of 14 residues. V lost 4 bases and J lost 5; bases outside the gene matches: 6. The CDR3 sequence is CATSESGGGTEAFF. The CDR3 DNA follows: TGTGCCACCAGTGAGTCAGGGGGAGGTACTGAAGCTTTCTTT.

This clone appeared once. The chain joins TRBV5-5 to TRBJ2-7; D might be TRBD1 (5 bases). Trimming cost V 5 bases and J 0 bases, with 12 bases left between them. CDR1 and CDR2 from the germline V gene are SGHKS and YYEKEE (reference sequence). CDR3 length: 14 residues. The CDR3 loop is CASRPDQGSYEQYF. The CDR3 nucleotides read TGTGCCAGCAGACCGGACCAGGGCTCCTACGAGCAGTACTTC.

This clone was seen once. The chain uses TRBV5-8 and TRBJ2-2; the D gene is possibly TRBD1 (6 bases). The CDR3 extends over 15 amino acids. V shed 1 base and J shed 0 bases, with 7 bases lying between them. CDR1 SGHTS and CDR2 YDEGEE come from the germline V gene. The CDR3 here is CASSLQGTNTGELFF. The CDR3 region has the DNA TGTGCCAGCAGCTTGCAGGGGACGAACACCGGGGAGCTGTTTTTT. Drawing the rest from reference TRBV5-8 and TRBJ2-2, the complete variable domain is EAGVTQSPTHLIKTRGQQATLRCSPISGHTSVYWYQQALGLGLQFLLWYDEGEERNRGNFPPRFSGRQFPNYSSELNVNALELEDSALYLCASSLQGTNTGELFFGEGSRLTVL.